This T cell receptor (beta chain) comes out of a study of blood T cell repertoires in COVID-19. At the level of the study: Samples representing acute and convalescent COVID-19 were sourced from the United States, Italy and Spain. Sources were T cells, B-cell-depleted T cells, or PBMCs; the material itself was cDNA or gDNA.

This clone was seen just once. As processed by the authors: Amplified reference gene primers provided the basis for estimating nucleated cell counts. Libraries were prepared by immunoSEQ multiplex PCR; TCRdb keeps only in-frame clonotypes and omits some of them. V and J calls and clone size are copied from that table; D and trimming were computed from the DNA. Among some 200,000 clones listed, around 89% were seen once. The V end was cut by 0 bases, the J end by 3 bases, with 11 bases between. The CDR3 totals 15 residues. Germline V gene lookup returns CDR1 KGHSH and CDR2 LQKENI. J is TRBJ2-5 and V is TRBV18, with D possibly being TRBD2 (6 bases). The sequencing sample was made of peripheral blood. This receptor was identified in a man aged 65 to 79 with acute or convalescent COVID-19. The CDR3 here is CASSPPRTTKETQYF. In DNA, the CDR3 is TGTGCCAGCTCACCACCCCGGACTACAAAAGAGACCCAGTACTTC.